The clone carrying this T cell receptor (beta chain) was observed a few times. Profiled with immunoSEQ multiplex PCR; TCRdb holds only in-frame clones, not every one. The table includes fewer than 90,000 clones, roughly 90% detected once. This record comes from a study of technical replicates of blood from a handful of donors. The CDR3 consists of 14 residues. Germline lookup yields CDR1 MNHEY and CDR2 SMNVEV (reference sequence). The V and J ends lost 3 bases and 5 bases, in that order; junction bases with no gene match: 3. The chain couples TRBV27 to TRBJ1-1; 10 nucleotides line up with TRBD1. The clonotype was recovered from a human donor in good health. The sequenced sample consisted of T cells isolated from PBMCs. CDR3 loop: CASSLDRGMTEAFF. The CDR3 region has the DNA TGTGCCAGCAGTTTGGACAGGGGGATGACTGAAGCTTTCTTT.